The 24 T cell receptor beta chains in this list originate from one sample, sequenced in a study of Graves' ophthalmopathy and Graves' hyperthyroidism. Amplifying from RNA transcripts, the study obtained TCR beta CDR3 regions. An initial RT-PCR round employing HTBI primers preceded a second-round multiplex PCR. MiXCR, applied by TCRdb to the multiplex PCR reads, yields one record per CDR3 protein. The profile shows around 400,000 distinct CDR3 sequences, over 20% of them singletons. Sequencing input: peripheral blood. These receptors originate from a woman aged 18-29 years with stable Graves' hyperthyroidism.

On this clonotype itself: One end of the junction varies from germline; a read error may be responsible. This chain uses TRBV30 with TRBJ2-4, with unresolved D. CDR3 length equals 15 residues. Germline V gives CDR1 GTSNPN, CDR2 SVGIG (reference sequence). The CDR3 loop is CAWSARSRVKNIKYF. DNA for the CDR3: TGTGCCTGGAGTGCCCGTAGTAGGGTGAAAAACATTAAGTACTTC.

CDR3 sequence (DNA): TGTGCCTGGGACGCAGGCCAGGGTCCCTATGGCTACACCTTC. Encoded protein: CAWDAGQGPYGYTF. The chain employs TRBV30 and TRBJ1-2, with D perhaps matching TRBD1 (5 bases). The CDR3 contains 14 residues. Trimming removed 5 bases from V and 4 bases from J, with 17 bases in between. Germline assignment: CDR1 GTSNPN and CDR2 SVGIG (reference sequence).

Many counts were recorded for this clonotype. This chain uses TRBV19 with TRBJ1-2; maybe TRBD1 (6 bases). V shed 0 bases and J shed 4 bases, with 12 bases lying between them. The CDR3 has 15 residues. Germline V lookup: CDR1 LNHDA, CDR2 SQIVND (reference sequence). This chain's CDR3 is CASSIDTGYGYGYTF. The CDR3 region has the DNA TGTGCCAGTAGTATAGATACAGGGTACGGCTATGGCTACACCTTC.

This clonotype was seen many times. V is TRBV29-1 and J is TRBJ1-1; D remains ambiguous. This CDR3 is 10 amino acids long. V was trimmed by 4 bases and J by 7 bases, leaving 7 bases between them. Germline CDR1 is SQVTM and CDR2 is ANQGSEA. The CDR3 DNA reads as TGCAGCGTTGCGGTCGGTGAAGCTTTCTTT. Translated, it gives CSVAVGEAFF.

The sample holds a few counts of this clonotype. The genes are TRBV11-2 and TRBJ2-2; TRBD2 matches at 7 bases. V trimming: 0 bases; J trimming: 5 bases; junction bases outside the gene matches: 3. The length of the CDR3 is 15 residues. The germline gives CDR1 SGHAT, CDR2 FQNNGV. This CDR3 is CASSLESGVTGELFF. The DNA for the CDR3 is TGTGCCAGCAGCTTAGAGAGCGGGGTTACCGGGGAGCTGTTTTTT.

This clonotype was counted at least ten times. This rearrangement joins TRBV2 to TRBJ2-5; the match to TRBD1 covers 9 bases. This CDR3 comprises 19 residues. V trimming: 6 bases; J trimming: 0 bases; junction bases outside the gene matches: 17. Germline loops: CDR1 SNHLY, CDR2 FYNNEI. The chain's CDR3 is CASRRSYPAGTGYQETQYF. DNA for the CDR3: TGTGCCAGCAGAAGAAGCTACCCCGCCGGGACAGGGTACCAAGAGACCCAGTACTTC.

The sample holds a few counts of this clonotype. This chain uses TRBV28 with TRBJ2-2, with D possibly being TRBD1 or TRBD2 (5 bases each). The CDR3 has 16 residues. The germline V and J ends were trimmed by 5 bases and 1 base, with 14 bases remaining between them. Germline loops: CDR1 MDHEN, CDR2 SYDVKM. The DNA for the CDR3 is TGTGCCAGCAGTCCCCCGGGACCCGTGAACACCGGGGAGCTGTTTTTT. This encodes CASSPPGPVNTGELFF.

The table lists this clonotype with many counts. Since a much larger clone is just one base distant, this may be a read error. The chain is built from TRBV28 and TRBJ2-4, with D uncertain. Germline V lookup: CDR1 MDHEN, CDR2 SYDVKM. This CDR3 region has 14 residues. CDR3 in amino acids: CASNPGVAKNIKYF. In DNA form, the CDR3 reads TGTGCCAGCAATCCAGGCGTAGCCAAAAACATTAAGTACTTC.

The table lists this clonotype with many counts. The chain employs TRBV12-3 or TRBV12-4 and TRBJ1-1; a possible D gene is TRBD1 (5 bases). This CDR3 has 14 amino acids. With 6 bases removed from V and 6 bases from J, the gap between germline ends came to 17 bases. CDR3 bases: TGTGCCAGCAGCCCAGACAGTTTATCGCCTGAAGCTTTCTTT. It yields the protein CASSPDSLSPEAFF.

This clonotype was seen many times. The chain couples TRBV6-2 or TRBV6-3 to TRBJ2-6; D might be TRBD1 (6 bases). Trimming took 5 bases from V and 1 from J, leaving 6 bases between them. Per the germline V gene, CDR1 is MNHEY and CDR2 is SVGEGT. There are 14 residues in the CDR3. CDR3 sequence: CASSQGSGANVLTF. The CDR3 coding sequence is TGTGCCAGCAGTCAGGGGTCTGGGGCCAACGTCCTGACTTTC.

Ten or more counts support this clonotype. The V call is TRBV10-3, the J call TRBJ2-5; the match to TRBD2 covers 11 bases. V lost 3 bases to trimming and J lost 4 bases; unmatched junction nucleotides: 1. The CDR3 covers 14 residues. Looked up from germline, CDR1 is ENHRY and CDR2 is SYGVKD. In DNA form, the CDR3 reads TGTGCCATCAGTGAAGGGACTAGCGGAGAGACCCAGTACTTC. It specifies CAISEGTSGETQYF.

The V call is TRBV2, the J call TRBJ1-2; perhaps TRBD1 as D (6 bases). Germline values: CDR1 SNHLY, CDR2 FYNNEI. The V end was cut by 7 bases, the J end by 4 bases, with 10 bases between. The CDR3 is 12 amino acids. The CDR3 spells CASTWDIYGYTF. The DNA of the CDR3 is TGTGCCAGCACCTGGGACATCTATGGCTACACCTTC.

The chain couples TRBV11-2 to TRBJ2-2; D remains unclear. The CDR3 is 16 residues long. Germline V gives CDR1 SGHAT, CDR2 FQNNGV. V was pared by 2 bases and J by 0 bases, with 10 bases between. The DNA for the CDR3 is TGTGCCAGCAGCTTACAGAGAGGCGCGAACACCGGGGAGCTGTTTTTT. This gives the protein CASSLQRGANTGELFF.

The V and J genes are TRBV6-1 and TRBJ2-7, with 13 bases fitting TRBD2. Trimming at V came to 2 bases and at J to 3 bases, leaving 4 bases not matched to a gene. Germline V gives CDR1 MNHNS, CDR2 SASEGT. The CDR3 contains 16 residues. CDR3 sequence: CASSERGTSGVYEQYF. The CDR3 DNA reads as TGTGCCAGCAGTGAACGAGGGACTAGCGGGGTCTACGAGCAGTACTTC.

V gene TRBV11-2 combines with J gene TRBJ1-5; maybe TRBD1 (6 bases). V was cut by 2 bases and J by 5 bases, with 22 bases left in between. The CDR3 sequence is 18 residues long. The germline V gene has CDR1 SGHAT and CDR2 FQNNGV. This CDR3 is CASSLLGQGGIGHQPQHF. The DNA for the CDR3 is TGTGCCAGCAGCTTACTGGGACAAGGGGGAATCGGGCATCAGCCCCAGCATTTT.

This clonotype was counted at least ten times. V and J are TRBV30 and TRBJ2-7; D not certain. This CDR3 has 12 residues. The germline gives CDR1 GTSNPN, CDR2 SVGIG (reference sequence). Trimming took off 5 bases at V and 6 bases at J, with 14 bases between the two ends. The CDR3 loop reads CAWDRPGSEQYF. The CDR3 DNA is TGTGCCTGGGACCGCCCCGGTAGCGAGCAGTACTTC.

At least ten counts were recorded for this clonotype. J is TRBJ2-2 and V is TRBV7-9, with 11 bases fitting TRBD2. CDR1 and CDR2 (germline): SEHNR, FQNEAQ (reference sequence). V lost 4 bases to trimming and J lost 5 bases; unmatched junction nucleotides: 3. The CDR3 consists of 15 residues. Here the CDR3 DNA reads TGTGCCAGCAGCTCGACTAGCGGGACGACCGGGGAGCTGTTTTTT. This translates into CASSSTSGTTGELFF.

This clonotype came up many times. The rearrangement links TRBV30 to TRBJ1-1, with 9 bases fitting TRBD1. Germline V CDR1 and CDR2: GTSNPN, SVGIG (reference sequence). J lost 1 base, V lost 5 bases, and 2 bases had no gene match. This CDR3 is 13 amino acids long. CDR3 residues: CAWGGQGNTEAFF. The CDR3 nucleotides read TGTGCCTGGGGGGGACAGGGGAACACTGAAGCTTTCTTT.

The rearrangement joins TRBV4-3 to TRBJ2-2; the D is unclear. The V gene's germline CDR1 is LGHNA and CDR2 YSLEER. This CDR3 contains 17 residues. Trimming took off 0 bases at V and 5 bases at J, with 16 bases between the two ends. The DNA of the CDR3 is TGCGCCAGCAGCCAAGAAAGTCTCGCGGTGCGGACCGGGGAGCTGTTTTTT. The encoded protein is CASSQESLAVRTGELFF.

The sample holds many counts of this clonotype. The chain has TRBV19 and TRBJ1-5; TRBD1 is a possible D gene (5 bases). Germline CDR1 LNHDA, CDR2 SQIVND (reference sequence). The CDR3 extends over 14 amino acids. The V end lost 9 bases, the J end lost 6 bases, and 18 bases lay between the germline ends. CDR3: CASHRQGGPQPQHF. Here the CDR3 DNA reads TGTGCCAGCCACCGGCAGGGTGGGCCTCAGCCCCAGCATTTT.

Ten or more counts support this clonotype. The chain joins TRBV29-1 to TRBJ2-5; unclear D gene. The germline CDR1 and CDR2 sequences are SQVTM and ANQGSEA. The CDR3 is 12 residues long. The germline V and J ends were trimmed by 3 bases and 2 bases, with 7 bases remaining between them. The CDR3 here is CSVDVRQETQYF. For the CDR3, the DNA is TGCAGCGTTGATGTTAGGCAAGAGACCCAGTACTTC.

The rearrangement uses TRBV6-1 and TRBJ2-5, with a tentative D call TRBD2 (7 bases). V dropped 3 bases and J dropped 4 bases, with 15 bases sitting between them. CDR3 length equals 15 residues. The germline gives CDR1 MNHNS, CDR2 SASEGT. The CDR3 sequence: CASSDHGGRGETQYF. The CDR3 DNA is TGTGCCAGCAGTGATCACGGGGGGCGCGGAGAGACCCAGTACTTC.

This clonotype was detected ten times or more. The J gene is TRBJ2-7, the V gene TRBV19, with TRBD2 matching 13 bases. Germline trimming cut 4 bases from V and 4 bases from J; bases unmatched to any gene: 4. Germline V gene sequence: CDR1 LNHDA, CDR2 SQIVND (reference sequence). This CDR3 is 15 amino acids long. The CDR3 region has the DNA TGTGCCAGTAGTACGGGACTAGCGGGACCATACGAGCAGTACTTC. This codes for CASSTGLAGPYEQYF.

This clonotype was seen ten or more times. The chain joins TRBV5-1 to TRBJ2-7; TRBD2 aligns across 7 bases. This CDR3 contains 16 residues. Germline trimming cut 2 bases from V and 2 bases from J; bases unmatched to any gene: 10. Germline V gene lookup returns CDR1 SGHRS and CDR2 YFSETQ. The CDR3 DNA is TGCGCCAGCAGCTTCGGGGGGAGCGGAGGGGCCTACGAGCAGTACTTC. This sequence encodes CASSFGGSGGAYEQYF.